One sample yielded the 3 T cell receptor beta chains listed below, sequenced in a study of T cell responses to AZD1222 COVID-19 vaccine. The data were produced by immunoSEQ multiplex PCR, yet TCRdb's version contains in-frame clones alone and is incomplete. The sample lists some 100,000 clones; around nine tenths were seen once. This specimen was peripheral blood, taken 28 days after the second AZD1222 dose. The receptors were gathered from an adult who received the AZD1222 COVID-19 vaccine.

CDR3 protein: CASSFVGGQETQYF. As DNA, the CDR3 is TGTGCCAGCAGCTTCGTGGGGGGTCAAGAGACCCAGTACTTC. This sequence joins TRBV5-4 and TRBJ2-5, with D perhaps matching TRBD2 (6 bases). V was shortened by 2 bases and J by 2 bases, with 10 bases between the two germline ends. There are 14 residues in the CDR3. Germline V gene sequence: CDR1 SGHNT, CDR2 YYREEE (reference sequence).

The gene calls are TRBV4-2 and TRBJ2-7; the D gene is possibly TRBD1 (7 bases). The germline V gene has CDR1 LGHNA and CDR2 YNFKEQ. V dropped 3 bases and J dropped 4 bases, with 13 bases sitting between them. The CDR3 contains 14 residues. The CDR3 loop is CASSQEGAEYEQYF. As DNA, the CDR3 is TGTGCCAGCAGCCAGGAGGGGGCTGAGTACGAGCAGTACTTC.

The rearrangement joins TRBV11-3 to TRBJ1-1; tentatively, D is TRBD1 (5 bases). CDR1 SGHNT and CDR2 YENEEA come from the germline V gene. The CDR3 is 13 residues long. The V end lost 0 bases, the J end lost 11 bases, and 13 bases lay between the germline ends. The chain's CDR3 is CASSLDQGHTAFF. CDR3 DNA sequence: TGTGCCAGCAGCTTAGATCAAGGACATACGGCTTTCTTT.